The TCR beta chain under discussion was sequenced for a study of blood T cell repertoires in COVID-19. Study-level information: Collection of acute and convalescent COVID-19 samples took place in the United States, Italy and Spain. T cells, B-cell-depleted T cells, or PBMCs provided the cDNA or gDNA that served as material.

Enrollment of patients from Seattle took place during active infection, with longitudinal follow-up. V was pared by 2 bases and J by 5 bases, with 11 bases between. The V gene's germline CDR1 is LGHDT and CDR2 YNNKEL (reference sequence). This CDR3 spans 14 amino acids. Original analysis: Estimation of nucleated cell counts was performed using reference gene primer amplification. Produced via immunoSEQ multiplex PCR; TCRdb's table is partial and in-frame only. The V and J calls and the clone size are those of that table, but D and trimming were determined from the DNA. There are hundreds of thousands of clones in the sample; around nine tenths occur only once, and 11% lies in the top ten.

The genes are TRBV3-1 (or the pseudogene TRBV3-2) and TRBJ2-3; D remains ambiguous. The receptor was derived from a woman aged 25 to 39 with COVID-19, enrolled during active disease. The sample taken for sequencing was peripheral blood. Here the CDR3 DNA reads TGTGCCAGCAGCCAATCCACATTAATAGATACGCAGTATTTT. The encoded protein is CASSQSTLIDTQYF.